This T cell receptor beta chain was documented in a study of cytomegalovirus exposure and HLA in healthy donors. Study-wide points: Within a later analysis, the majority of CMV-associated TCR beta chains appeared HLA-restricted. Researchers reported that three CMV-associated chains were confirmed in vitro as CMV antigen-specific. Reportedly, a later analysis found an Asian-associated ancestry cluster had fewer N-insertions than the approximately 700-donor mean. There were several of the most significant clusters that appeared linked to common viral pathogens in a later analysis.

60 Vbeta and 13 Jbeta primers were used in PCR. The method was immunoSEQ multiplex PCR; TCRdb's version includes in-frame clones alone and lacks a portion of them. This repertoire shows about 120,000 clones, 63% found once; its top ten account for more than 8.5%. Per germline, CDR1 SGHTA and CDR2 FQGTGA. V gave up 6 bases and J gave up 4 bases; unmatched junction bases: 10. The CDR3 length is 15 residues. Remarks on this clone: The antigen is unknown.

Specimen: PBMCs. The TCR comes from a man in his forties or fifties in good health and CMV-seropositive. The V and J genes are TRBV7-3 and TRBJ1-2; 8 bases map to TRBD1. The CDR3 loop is CASSPGTGSPYGYTF. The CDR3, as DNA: TGTGCCAGCAGTCCAGGGACAGGTTCACCCTATGGCTACACCTTC.